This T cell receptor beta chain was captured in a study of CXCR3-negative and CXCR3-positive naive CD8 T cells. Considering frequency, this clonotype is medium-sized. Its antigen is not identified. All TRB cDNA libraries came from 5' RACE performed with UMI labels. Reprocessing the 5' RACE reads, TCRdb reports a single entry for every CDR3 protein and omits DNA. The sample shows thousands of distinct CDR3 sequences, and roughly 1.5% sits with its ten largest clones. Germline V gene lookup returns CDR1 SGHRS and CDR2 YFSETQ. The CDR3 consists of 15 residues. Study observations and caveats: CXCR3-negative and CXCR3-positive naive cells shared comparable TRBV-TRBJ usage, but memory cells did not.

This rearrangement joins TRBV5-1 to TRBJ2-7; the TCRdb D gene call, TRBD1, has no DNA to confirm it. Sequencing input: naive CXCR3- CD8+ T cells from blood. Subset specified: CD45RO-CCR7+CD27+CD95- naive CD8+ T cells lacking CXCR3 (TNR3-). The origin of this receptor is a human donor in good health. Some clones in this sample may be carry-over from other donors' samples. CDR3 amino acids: CASSLAVTGYYEQYF.